This T cell receptor beta chain was retrieved from a study of T cells after yellow fever vaccination. Germline V CDR1 and CDR2: GTSNPN, SVGIG (reference sequence). V shed 2 bases and J 5 bases; nucleotides not matched to a gene: 6. This CDR3 comprises 14 residues. This clonotype appeared a few times. TCRdb re-derived calls from the 5' RACE reads in MiXCR, one entry per CDR3 protein. The profile covers a few hundred thousand distinct CDR3 sequences, with 15% to 20% appearing a single time and approximately 15% taken by the ten largest. The sample consisted of PBMCs, taken 15 days after the yellow fever booster vaccination. The sequence came from a man aged 30 to 45 who received the YFV17D yellow fever vaccine. The rearrangement links TRBV30 to TRBJ2-3; TRBD2 matches at 8 bases. The CDR3 loop is CAWSSLAGGDTQYF. The CDR3 DNA reads TGTGCCTGGAGTAGCCTAGCGGGTGGAGATACGCAGTATTTT. Variable domain in full (rest from reference TRBV30 and TRBJ2-3): SQTIHQWPATLVQPVGSPLSLECTVEGTSNPNLYWYRQAAGRGLQLLFYSVGIGQISSEVPQNLSASRPQDRQFILSSKKLLLSDSGFYLCAWSSLAGGDTQYFGPGTRLTVL.